The 30 T cell receptor beta chains below come from one sample, sequenced in a study of T cell responses to AZD1222 COVID-19 vaccine. Some clones are missing from TCRdb's copy, which holds only in-frame ones; the method was immunoSEQ multiplex PCR. The sample carries about 100,000 clones, approximately 96% recorded once. The material was peripheral blood, obtained on day 0 of AZD1222 vaccination. The receptors stem from an adult in good health.

The chain carries TRBV30 and TRBJ2-1; maybe TRBD2 (6 bases). Trimming took 5 bases from V and 0 from J, leaving 14 bases between them. CDR1 and CDR2 from the germline V gene are GTSNPN and SVGIG (reference sequence). The CDR3 has 15 residues. This CDR3 reads CAWARLGGSYNEQFF. As DNA, the CDR3 is TGTGCCTGGGCCCGGCTGGGGGGCTCCTACAATGAGCAGTTCTTC.

The chain combines TRBV4-1 with TRBJ1-2; 8 bases agree with TRBD1. The CDR3 contains 16 residues. Germline V gene data show CDR1 as MGHRA and CDR2 as YSYEKL. Trimming cost V 1 base and J 8 bases; bases outside gene matches: 12. The CDR3 DNA sequence: TGCGCCAGCAGCCAAGTCGAGGACAGGGTCGGGGAGGGCTACACCTTC. Its protein product is CASSQVEDRVGEGYTF.

Only one count was recorded for this clone. The chain carries TRBV19 and TRBJ1-1; TRBD1 matches 7 bases. CDR1 LNHDA and CDR2 SQIVND come from the germline V gene (reference sequence). The CDR3 sequence is 12 residues long. V gave up 5 bases and J gave up 7 bases; unmatched junction bases: 4. The DNA for the CDR3 is TGTGCCAGTAGTTTCCGGGACAGTGAAGCTTTCTTT. It yields the protein CASSFRDSEAFF.

V gene TRBV5-5 combines with J gene TRBJ2-1; D uncertain. CDR1 and CDR2 (germline): SGHKS, YYEKEE (reference sequence). This CDR3 is built from 12 residues. V shed 4 bases and J shed 5 bases, with 7 bases lying between them. CDR3 nucleotides: TGTGCCAGCAGCCGCCACGACAATGAGCAGTTCTTC. Its protein is CASSRHDNEQFF. Looking up the rest from reference TRBV5-5 and TRBJ2-1 gives the full variable domain: DAGVTQSPTHLIKTRGQQVTLRCSPISGHKSVSWYQQVLGQGPQFIFQYYEKEERGRGNFPDRFSARQFPNYSSELNVNALLLGDSALYLCASSRHDNEQFFGPGTRLTVL.

Concerning this clone itself: Sequence at one end of the junction differs from germline and may be a read error. The chain has TRBV2 and TRBJ2-3; 9 positions agree with TRBD2. This CDR3 has 17 amino acids. Germline loops: CDR1 SNHLY, CDR2 FYNNEI. CDR3 DNA sequence: TGTGCCAGCAGCCCTACTGGACTAGCGCTTAACACAGATATGCAGTATTTT. Encoded protein: CASSPTGLALNTDMQYF.

The rearrangement uses TRBV3-1 (or the pseudogene TRBV3-2) and TRBJ2-7, with D maybe TRBD2 (6 bases). V lost 4 bases and J 5 bases, leaving 9 bases between the germline ends. The length of the CDR3 is 12 residues. Germline V lookup: CDR1 LGHDT, CDR2 YNNKEL (reference sequence). The DNA for the CDR3 is TGTGCCAGCAGCCCCCCGGGAGACGAGCAGTACTTC. Encoded protein: CASSPPGDEQYF.

The chain recombines TRBV9 with TRBJ2-1; tentatively, D is TRBD1 or TRBD2 (5 bases each). This CDR3 has 16 residues. Germline values: CDR1 SGDLS, CDR2 YYNGEE. V lost 4 bases and J 2 bases, leaving 16 bases between the germline ends. CDR3 in DNA: TGTGCCAGCAGCCCCCGACCCGGGACCACCTACAATGAGCAGTTCTTC. The encoded protein is CASSPRPGTTYNEQFF.

The V gene is TRBV5-1, the J gene TRBJ2-1; D tentatively fits TRBD1 or TRBD2 (6 bases each). Germline CDR1 and CDR2: SGHRS and YFSETQ. V lost 7 bases to trimming and J lost 1 base, with 12 bases between them. This CDR3 has 14 residues. The CDR3 DNA reads as TGCGCCAGCGGACGAGGGGGGTCCTACAATGAGCAGTTCTTC. Translating it yields CASGRGGSYNEQFF. Variable domain in full (rest from reference TRBV5-1 and TRBJ2-1): KAGVTQTPRYLIKTRGQQVTLSCSPISGHRSVSWYQQTPGQGLQFLFEYFSETQRNKGNFPGRFSGRQFSNSRSEMNVSTLELGDSALYLCASGRGGSYNEQFFGPGTRLTVL.

The J gene is TRBJ1-2, the V gene TRBV7-3; D is perhaps TRBD1 (6 bases). V was shortened by 3 bases and J by 7 bases, with 24 bases between the two germline ends. The CDR3 is 17 residues long. Germline CDR1 reads SGHTA; CDR2 reads FQGTGA. CDR3: CASSFHVGTLRLFGYTF. CDR3 nucleotide sequence: TGTGCCAGCAGCTTTCACGTTGGGACACTCCGGCTATTTGGCTACACCTTC.

This sequence joins TRBV12-3 or TRBV12-4 and TRBJ1-2; D is undetermined. The CDR3 has 10 residues. Trimming pared 4 bases from V and 6 bases from J, leaving 3 bases between. Written as DNA, the CDR3 is TGTGCCAGCAGTTATAATGGCTACACCTTC. This translates into CASSYNGYTF.

V usage is TRBV11-3 and J usage is TRBJ2-3; 7 bases are a match to TRBD2. The germline CDR1 and CDR2 sequences are SGHNT and YENEEA. Trimming cost V 2 bases and J 6 bases; bases outside gene matches: 11. The CDR3 spans 16 residues. The DNA for the CDR3 is TGTGCCAGCAGCTTACTGGGACGGGGGGTTGGCGATACGCAGTATTTT. Translation gives CASSLLGRGVGDTQYF.

The chain uses TRBV7-9 and TRBJ1-2; perhaps TRBD1 as D (5 bases). The V end lost 4 bases, the J end lost 0 bases, and 24 bases lay between the germline ends. CDR1 is SEHNR, CDR2 FQNEAQ, per germline (reference sequence). The CDR3 length is 19 residues. For the CDR3, the DNA is TGTGCCAGCAGCTCCTGGCCCGGGGAGGGGACTAAAGCTAACTATGGCTACACCTTC. Translated: CASSSWPGEGTKANYGYTF.

This chain joins TRBV2 and TRBJ1-2; D may be TRBD1 (5 bases). Per germline, CDR1 SNHLY and CDR2 FYNNEI. This CDR3 region has 14 residues. Trimming stripped 1 base from V and 5 bases from J, with 11 bases between. The CDR3 reads CASSEGQQFYGYTF. CDR3 coding DNA: TGTGCCAGCAGTGAAGGACAGCAATTTTATGGCTACACCTTC. The full variable domain, in which reference TRBV2 and TRBJ1-2 provide the parts outside the CDR3, is EPEVTQTPSHQVTQMGQEVILRCVPISNHLYFYWYRQILGQKVEFLVSFYNNEISEKSEIFDDQFSVERPDGSNFTLKIRSTKLEDSAMYFCASSEGQQFYGYTFGSGTRLTVV.

Worth noting for this clone: The junction differs from germline at one of its ends, possibly a read error. The CDR3 sequence: CASSQEGQMFSGANVLTF. CDR3 coding DNA: TGCGCCAGCAGTCAAGAGGGACAGATGTTCTCTGGGGCCAACGTCCTGACTTTC. V usage is TRBV4-1 and J usage is TRBJ2-6; 7 bases match TRBD1. The germline V gene encodes CDR1 MGHRA and CDR2 YSYEKL. The CDR3 is 18 residues long.

Only one count was recorded for this clone. The chain combines TRBV14 with TRBJ1-2; D may be TRBD1 (5 bases). Looked up from germline, CDR1 is SGHDN and CDR2 is FVKESK. The CDR3 runs to 15 residues. Trimming removed 1 base at V and 4 bases at J, with 13 bases between. The CDR3 here is CASSQVRQGGYGYTF. DNA of the CDR3: TGTGCCAGCAGCCAAGTTCGGCAGGGAGGCTATGGCTACACCTTC. The whole variable domain, remainder taken from reference TRBV14 and TRBJ1-2, is EAGVTQFPSHSVIEKGQTVTLRCDPISGHDNLYWYRRVMGKEIKFLLHFVKESKQDESGMPNNRFLAERTGGTYSTLKVQPAELEDSGVYFCASSQVRQGGYGYTFGSGTRLTVV.

The gene calls are TRBV4-1 and TRBJ1-2; weak D call: TRBD1 (5 bases). V was cut by 8 bases and J by 2 bases, with 15 bases left in between. There are 14 residues in the CDR3. Per the germline V gene, CDR1 is MGHRA and CDR2 is YSYEKL. Written as DNA, the CDR3 is TGCGCCAGCGCGAGTAATCCAGGGAACTATGGCTACACCTTC. Translation: CASASNPGNYGYTF.

This chain connects TRBV6-5 to TRBJ2-2; D not resolved. V lost 3 bases and J lost 2, with 10 bases in between. The germline CDR1 and CDR2 sequences are MNHEY and SVGAGI. This CDR3 has 15 amino acids. CDR3 amino acids: CASSYRPINTGELFF. The CDR3 coding sequence is TGTGCCAGCAGTTATCGGCCTATAAACACCGGGGAGCTGTTTTTT.

The CDR3 here is CASSIRGKRVTEAFF. The CDR3 bases are TGTGCCAGTAGTATTCGGGGGAAGAGGGTCACTGAAGCTTTCTTT. This chain joins TRBV19 and TRBJ1-1; the D gene is possibly TRBD1 (5 bases). CDR1 LNHDA and CDR2 SQIVND come from the germline V gene (reference sequence). The germline V and J ends were trimmed by 3 bases and 4 bases, with 15 bases remaining between them. CDR3 length: 15 residues.

This chain uses TRBV27 with TRBJ1-1; D ambiguous. CDR1 is MNHEY and CDR2 is SMNVEV in the germline V gene (reference sequence). V lost 10 bases and J 2 bases, leaving 14 bases between the germline ends. CDR3 length: 13 residues. As DNA, the CDR3 is TGTGCCACCAAGGTCTCCCATAACACTGAAGCTTTCTTT. It translates to CATKVSHNTEAFF.

The J gene is TRBJ1-5, the V gene TRBV12-3 or TRBV12-4; perhaps TRBD1 as D (5 bases). The CDR3 contains 13 residues. V was clipped by 1 base and J by 7 bases, with 8 bases between them. CDR3: CASSLGRDQPQHF. CDR3 in DNA: TGTGCCAGCAGTTTAGGCAGGGACCAGCCCCAGCATTTT.

CDR3 sequence (DNA): TGTGCCAGTAGGAAACAGGGAAGCAATCAGCCCCAGCATTTT. This sequence encodes CASRKQGSNQPQHF. The rearrangement links TRBV19 to TRBJ1-5, with a possible D match to TRBD1 (6 bases). V lost 6 bases and J 1 base, leaving 10 bases between the germline ends. The length of the CDR3 is 14 residues. Germline V gene sequence: CDR1 LNHDA, CDR2 SQIVND (reference sequence).

V gene TRBV19 combines with J gene TRBJ2-4, with 14 bases matching TRBD2. The germline gives CDR1 LNHDA, CDR2 SQIVND (reference sequence). This CDR3 spans 20 amino acids. The ends lost 5 bases at V and 1 base at J; junction bases unmatched: 13. The CDR3 reads CASSRKLTSGGAGAKNIQYF. In nucleotides, the CDR3 is TGTGCCAGTAGTCGTAAATTGACTAGCGGGGGGGCCGGGGCCAAAAACATTCAGTACTTC.

This clone was detected once. The V call is TRBV6-5, the J call TRBJ1-1; unclear D gene. Trimming cost V 0 bases and J 10 bases, with 18 bases left between them. This CDR3 spans 15 amino acids. The germline V gene encodes CDR1 MNHEY and CDR2 SVGAGI. The CDR3 region is CASSYSSPGPDVAFF. The CDR3 nucleotides are TGTGCCAGCAGTTACTCCTCCCCTGGACCGGATGTAGCTTTCTTT.

As concerns this clone: Additional DNA sequences in this sample encode the identical CDR3. V and J are TRBV18 and TRBJ1-4; unclear D gene. V was trimmed by 4 bases and J by 0 bases, leaving 3 bases between them. The CDR3 runs 13 residues. Germline V CDR1 and CDR2: KGHSH, LQKENI. CDR3 bases: TGTGCCAGCTCACGTGCAACTAATGAAAAACTGTTTTTT. The encoded protein is CASSRATNEKLFF.

The V and J genes are TRBV6-4 and TRBJ2-2; D unclear. V was pared by 2 bases and J by 1 base, with 2 bases between. CDR3 length: 13 amino acids. The germline V gene encodes CDR1 MRHNA and CDR2 SNTAGT. The CDR3 nucleotides are TGTGCCAGCAGTGACGGGAACACCGGGGAGCTGTTTTTT. Amino acid sequence: CASSDGNTGELFF.

The CDR3 nucleotides are TGCGCCAGCAGCCAAGATCGGGGGATGCGAGGGCAGCCCCAGCATTTT. Protein: CASSQDRGMRGQPQHF. The chain has TRBV4-3 and TRBJ1-5; TRBD1 is a possible D gene (5 bases). Between the trimmed V and J ends, which lost 0 bases and 7 bases, there was a span of 16 bases. CDR3 length equals 16 residues. CDR1 is LGHNA, CDR2 YSLEER, per germline.

The CDR3 nucleotides are TGCAGTGCTAGTAGTAACACTGAAGCTTTCTTT. It translates to CSASSNTEAFF. This chain joins TRBV20-1 and TRBJ1-1; D ambiguous. Germline CDR1 is DFQATT and CDR2 is SNEGSKA (reference sequence). With 3 bases removed from V and 2 bases from J, the gap between germline ends came to 4 bases. The CDR3 is 11 amino acids.

This clone was picked up one time. This chain connects TRBV7-2 to TRBJ2-1; 13 bases line up with TRBD2. In germline, CDR1 is SGHTA, CDR2 FQGNSA. Germline trimming cut 1 base from V and 8 bases from J; bases unmatched to any gene: 5. The CDR3 length is 16 residues. This CDR3 reads CASSLVGTSGMDEQFF. The CDR3, as DNA: TGTGCCAGCAGCTTAGTAGGGACTAGCGGGATGGATGAGCAGTTCTTC.

The V and J genes are TRBV7-9 and TRBJ1-1; weak D call: TRBD1 (5 bases). The CDR3 runs 13 residues. V was clipped by 5 bases and J by 3 bases, with 10 bases between them. Germline V gene lookup returns CDR1 SEHNR and CDR2 FQNEAQ (reference sequence). The CDR3 loop reads CASSDRDDTEAFF. The CDR3 nucleotides are TGTGCCAGCAGCGACCGGGACGACACTGAAGCTTTCTTT.

The sample holds one count of this clone. The gene calls are TRBV6-2 or TRBV6-3 and TRBJ2-2; 12 bases align to TRBD2. V trimming: 0 bases; J trimming: 1 base; junction bases outside the gene matches: 9. The CDR3 runs to 20 residues. The germline CDR1 and CDR2 sequences are MNHEY and SVGEGT. CDR3 nucleotides: TGTGCCAGCAGTTACTCGATTGTCGCTAGCGGGGGGGTGAACACCGGGGAGCTGTTTTTT. Translating gives CASSYSIVASGGVNTGELFF.